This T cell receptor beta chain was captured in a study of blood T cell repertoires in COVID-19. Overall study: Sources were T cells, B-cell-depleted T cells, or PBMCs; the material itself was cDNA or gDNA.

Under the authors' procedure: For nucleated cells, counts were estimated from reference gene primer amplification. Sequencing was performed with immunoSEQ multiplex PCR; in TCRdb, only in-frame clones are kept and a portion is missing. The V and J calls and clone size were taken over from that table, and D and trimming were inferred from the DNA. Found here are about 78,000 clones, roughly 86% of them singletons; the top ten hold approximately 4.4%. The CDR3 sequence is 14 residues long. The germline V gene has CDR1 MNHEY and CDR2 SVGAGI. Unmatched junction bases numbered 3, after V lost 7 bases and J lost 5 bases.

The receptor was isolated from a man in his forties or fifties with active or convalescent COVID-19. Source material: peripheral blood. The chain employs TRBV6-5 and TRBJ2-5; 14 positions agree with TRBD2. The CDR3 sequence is CASTGLAGGETQYF. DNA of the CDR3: TGTGCCAGCACCGGACTAGCGGGGGGCGAGACCCAGTACTTC.